Many counts were recorded for the clone carrying this TCR beta chain. Its antigen is currently unknown. Germline V gives CDR1 SGHAT, CDR2 FQNNGV. The ends were cut back, 2 bases at V and 10 bases at J, with 17 bases in the middle. CDR3 size: 14 residues. The data were obtained in a study of T cells in Graves' hyperthyroidism and ophthalmopathy. Each patient was aged 18 to 65 and had newly diagnosed hyperthyroidism of under 2 months' duration. General study findings and limits: Through a model of 13 V-J features, ophthalmopathy was separated from stable hyperthyroidism. Most clonotypes expanded in the thyroid (above 0.001) were also present in blood.

Authors of the study amplified TCR beta CDR3 regions from RNA transcripts. The TCR CDR3 first-round RT-PCR relied on the HTBI primer set. TCRdb re-analysed the multiplex PCR reads in MiXCR, keeping a single row per CDR3 protein. This table has about 290,000 distinct CDR3 sequences, roughly an eighth appearing once. Sequences were obtained from blood. The receptor comes from a woman aged 40 to 50 with Graves' hyperthyroidism. The V call is TRBV11-2, the J call TRBJ1-1; no firm D call. CDR3: CASSLLKGLRRAFF. CDR3 nucleotides: TGTGCCAGCAGCTTATTAAAAGGGCTCAGAAGAGCTTTCTTT.